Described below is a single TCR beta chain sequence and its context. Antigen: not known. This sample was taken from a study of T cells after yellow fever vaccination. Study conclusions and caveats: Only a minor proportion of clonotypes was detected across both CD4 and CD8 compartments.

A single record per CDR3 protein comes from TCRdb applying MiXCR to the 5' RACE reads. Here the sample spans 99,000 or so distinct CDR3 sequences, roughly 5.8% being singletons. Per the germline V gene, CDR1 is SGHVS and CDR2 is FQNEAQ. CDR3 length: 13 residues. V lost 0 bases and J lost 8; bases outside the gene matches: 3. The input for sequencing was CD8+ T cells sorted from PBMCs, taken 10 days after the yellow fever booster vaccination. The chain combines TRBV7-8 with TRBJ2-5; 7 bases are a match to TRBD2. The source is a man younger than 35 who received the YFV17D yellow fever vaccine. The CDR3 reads CASSLALAETQYF. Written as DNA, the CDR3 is TGTGCCAGCAGCTTAGCTCTAGCGGAAACCCAGTACTTC.